The rows below give T cell receptor beta chains drawn from one sample of a study of identical twins. Each CDR3 protein gets one entry after TCRdb re-called the 5' RACE reads with MiXCR. The sample includes 310,000 or so distinct CDR3 sequences, less than 9.5% seen only once; the top ten take roughly 7%. These same records also appear under a second study, on yellow fever vaccine responses in identical twins.

The sequencing sample was made of CD8+ T cells sorted from blood. These receptors all come from a woman under 30 in good health. Both conserved end residues are part of each CDR3. The D gene is left open where the match is weak. The size field is filled for only some rows; it gives once, few, many or a size class.

j_call: TRBJ2-7; clone_size: few; d_call: -; v_call: TRBV6-1; cdr3_length: 14; cdr3_aa: CASSDRRSSYEQYF; cdr3_nt: TGTGCCAGCAGTGATCGGCGGAGCTCCTACGAGCAGTACTTC
j_call: TRBJ2-1; clone_size: many; d_call: TRBD2; v_call: TRBV6-2/TRBV6-3; cdr3_length: 15; cdr3_aa: CASSYPREGNNEQFF; cdr3_nt: TGTGCCAGCAGTTATCCGCGGGAGGGAAACAATGAGCAGTTCTTC
j_call: TRBJ2-7; clone_size: many; d_call: TRBD1; v_call: TRBV27; cdr3_length: 13; cdr3_aa: CASRRDSSYEQYF; cdr3_nt: TGTGCCAGCAGACGGGACAGCTCCTACGAGCAGTACTTC
j_call: TRBJ2-7; clone_size: few; d_call: -; v_call: TRBV7-8; cdr3_length: 12; cdr3_aa: CASSLGLREQYF; cdr3_nt: TGTGCCAGCAGCTTAGGACTTCGCGAGCAGTACTTC
j_call: TRBJ1-1; clone_size: many; d_call: -; v_call: TRBV29-1; cdr3_length: 13; cdr3_aa: CSVDATDDTEAFF; cdr3_nt: TGCAGCGTTGACGCAACAGATGACACTGAAGCTTTCTTT
j_call: TRBJ2-2; clone_size: -; d_call: TRBD2; v_call: TRBV6-2/TRBV6-3; cdr3_length: 21; cdr3_aa: CASSVTFLRLAGFRETGELFF; cdr3_nt: TGTGCCAGCAGCGTCACCTTCTTACGACTAGCGGGTTTCCGAGAAACCGGGGAGCTGTTTTTT
j_call: TRBJ1-5; clone_size: many; d_call: -; v_call: TRBV7-9; cdr3_length: 12; cdr3_aa: CASSLGPQPQHF; cdr3_nt: TGTGCCAGCAGCTTAGGACCGCAGCCCCAGCATTTT
j_call: TRBJ2-5; clone_size: -; d_call: -; v_call: TRBV27; cdr3_length: 14; cdr3_aa: CASRSGGYQETQYF; cdr3_nt: TGTGCCAGCAGATCTGGGGGCTACCAAGAGACCCAGTACTTC
j_call: TRBJ2-2; clone_size: -; d_call: -; v_call: TRBV28; cdr3_length: 16; cdr3_aa: CASRGSGTKNTGELFF; cdr3_nt: TGTGCCAGCAGGGGTTCGGGGACAAAAAACACCGGGGAGCTGTTTTTT
j_call: TRBJ2-1; clone_size: few; d_call: -; v_call: TRBV4-2; cdr3_length: 15; cdr3_aa: CASSQDIRVYNEQFF; cdr3_nt: TGTGCCAGCAGCCAAGATATCAGGGTTTACAATGAGCAGTTCTTC
j_call: TRBJ1-1; clone_size: many; d_call: -; v_call: TRBV10-3; cdr3_length: 12; cdr3_aa: CAISEAGTEAFF; cdr3_nt: TGTGCCATCAGTGAAGCCGGGACAGAAGCTTTCTTT
j_call: TRBJ2-1; clone_size: -; d_call: TRBD2; v_call: TRBV20-1; cdr3_length: 15; cdr3_aa: CSARDWTSEYNEQFF; cdr3_nt: TGCAGTGCTAGAGATTGGACTAGCGAATACAATGAGCAGTTCTTC
j_call: TRBJ2-4; clone_size: -; d_call: -; v_call: TRBV5-6; cdr3_length: 14; cdr3_aa: CASSLGVAKNIQYF; cdr3_nt: TGTGCCAGCAGCTTGGGAGTAGCCAAAAACATTCAGTACTTC
j_call: TRBJ2-7; clone_size: many; d_call: -; v_call: TRBV6-5; cdr3_length: 14; cdr3_aa: CASSYAVGGSEQYF; cdr3_nt: TGTGCCAGCAGTTACGCCGTTGGGGGAAGCGAGCAGTACTTC
j_call: TRBJ2-5; clone_size: few; d_call: TRBD1; v_call: TRBV12-3/TRBV12-4; cdr3_length: 13; cdr3_aa: CASSAGGRETQYF; cdr3_nt: TGTGCCAGCAGTGCAGGGGGCCGTGAGACCCAGTACTTC